Listed below are T cell receptor beta chains from one sample, sequenced in a study of cytomegalovirus exposure and HLA in healthy donors. Clones were sequenced by immunoSEQ multiplex PCR, and TCRdb holds only the in-frame ones, with some missing. This table has roughly 200,000 clones, around 80% appearing once. The sequenced material came from PBMCs. The receptors were sampled from a man in his late teens or twenties in good health and CMV-seronegative. CDR3s include the opening cysteine and the closing phenylalanine or tryptophan. The D gene is left open where the match is weak. Where a row states a size, it is once, few, many or the class of an expanded clone; other rows omit it.

.	TRBV27	.	TRBJ1-5	14	CASSLSWEYQPQHF	TGTGCCAGCAGTTTATCGTGGGAGTATCAGCCCCAGCATTTT
TRBD1	TRBV5-1	.	TRBJ1-2	13	CASSWTGVDGYTF	TGCGCCAGCAGTTGGACAGGGGTAGATGGCTACACCTTC
.	TRBV5-6	once	TRBJ1-4	15	CASSFKVLGGEKLFF	TGTGCCAGCAGCTTTAAGGTTCTCGGGGGTGAAAAACTGTTTTTT
.	TRBV30	.	TRBJ1-5	14	CAPPPREVSQPQHF	TGTGCCCCACCCCCCCGGGAGGTAAGCCAGCCCCAGCATTTT
.	TRBV10-1	.	TRBJ2-1	20	CASSARQGVVAGNRKNEQFF	TGCGCCAGCAGTGCCCGACAGGGGGTGGTAGCGGGAAATCGGAAGAATGAGCAGTTCTTC
.	TRBV6-5	.	TRBJ1-4	15	CASSLTGATNEKLFF	TGTGCCAGCAGTTTGACAGGTGCAACTAATGAAAAACTGTTTTTT
.	TRBV9	.	TRBJ1-2	16	CASSGRETARVSGYTF	TGTGCCAGCAGCGGTCGGGAGACAGCGAGGGTTAGTGGCTACACCTTC
.	TRBV5-1	.	TRBJ1-1	18	CASSLGPQRAGMNTEAFF	TGCGCCAGCAGCTTGGGGCCCCAGCGGGCAGGCATGAACACTGAAGCTTTCTTT
.	TRBV11-2	few	TRBJ2-1	15	CASSYDSYSYNEQFF	TGTGCCAGCAGCTATGACAGTTACTCCTACAATGAGCAGTTCTTC
TRBD1	TRBV9	.	TRBJ2-1	14	CASSTGQGANEQFF	TGTGCCAGCAGCACCGGACAGGGGGCAAATGAGCAGTTCTTC
TRBD1	TRBV27	few	TRBJ1-6	15	CASSEKGTGYPPLHF	TGTGCCAGCAGTGAAAAAGGGACAGGGTACCCACCCCTCCACTTT
.	TRBV5-4	.	TRBJ2-7	16	CASSLDPQGTTYEQYF	TGTGCCAGCAGCTTGGACCCGCAGGGGACAACCTACGAGCAGTACTTC
.	TRBV7-9	.	TRBJ2-7	13	CASSLGNYYEQYF	TGTGCCAGCAGCTTAGGCAACTACTACGAGCAGTACTTC
TRBD1	TRBV28	once	TRBJ1-2	16	CASSPPRTGGLYGYTF	TGTGCCAGCAGTCCTCCCCGGACAGGGGGCCTCTATGGCTACACCTTC
.	TRBV10-3	once	TRBJ2-1	15	CAISEPGTGYYEQFF	TGTGCCATCAGTGAGCCAGGAACGGGATATTATGAGCAGTTCTTC
TRBD1	TRBV5-1	.	TRBJ1-4	16	CASSRDRGATNEKLFF	TGCGCCAGCAGCCGGGACAGGGGAGCAACTAATGAAAAACTGTTTTTT
TRBD2	TRBV9	few	TRBJ2-7	15	CASSVRGGGDYEQYF	TGTGCCAGCAGCGTACGCGGGGGAGGCGACTACGAGCAGTACTTC
.	TRBV5-6	.	TRBJ2-2	16	CASSLPGGADTGELFF	TGTGCCAGCAGTCTCCCCGGCGGGGCGGACACCGGGGAGCTGTTTTTT
.	TRBV4-1	once	TRBJ1-1	15	CASSQPTARYTEAFF	TGCGCCAGCAGCCAACCGACAGCAAGGTACACTGAAGCTTTCTTT
.	TRBV7-6	.	TRBJ1-1	15	CASSLGGGANTEAFF	TGTGCCAGCAGCTTAGGAGGGGGGGCGAACACTGAAGCTTTCTTT
.	TRBV15	.	TRBJ2-1	14	CATSRDRSFNEQFF	TGTGCCACCAGCAGAGATAGGAGTTTTAATGAGCAGTTCTTC
TRBD2	TRBV7-7	.	TRBJ2-3	16	CASSLGGLAGTDTQYF	TGTGCTAGCAGCTTAGGGGGACTAGCCGGTACAGATACGCAGTATTTT
TRBD1	TRBV19	.	TRBJ2-2	18	CASSRDSQKLLNTGELFF	TGTGCCAGTAGCCGGGACAGCCAGAAACTCCTGAACACCGGGGAGCTGTTTTTT
.	TRBV19	few	TRBJ2-5	16	CASSIAHKTPRGTQYF	TGTGCCAGTAGTATAGCTCACAAGACCCCAAGGGGTACCCAGTACTTC
.	TRBV7-9	.	TRBJ1-1	14	CASSHGRQDTLRVF	TGTGCCAGCAGCCACGGTAGACAGGATACTTTGCGGGTCTTT
TRBD1	TRBV5-6	.	TRBJ1-1	17	CASSPDRGNMVDTEAFF	TGTGCCAGCAGCCCGGACAGGGGGAATATGGTGGACACTGAAGCTTTCTTT
.	TRBV7-2	.	TRBJ2-7	12	CASSFWAAEQYF	TGTGCCAGCAGCTTTTGGGCAGCCGAGCAGTACTTC
.	TRBV6-5	few	TRBJ2-7	13	CAGGGPSSYEQYF	TGTGCCGGGGGAGGTCCCAGCTCCTACGAGCAGTACTTC
TRBD1	TRBV13	.	TRBJ2-1	15	CASSLARQGYNEQFF	TGTGCCAGCAGCTTGGCAAGACAGGGGTACAATGAGCAGTTCTTC
TRBD1	TRBV29-1	.	TRBJ1-1	15	CSGQGENSGNTEAFF	TGCAGCGGACAGGGGGAGAACTCCGGGAACACTGAAGCTTTCTTT
.	TRBV28	.	TRBJ2-3	14	CAMGGGLSTDTQYF	TGTGCCATGGGAGGGGGACTCAGCACAGATACGCAGTATTTT
.	TRBV27	.	TRBJ1-2	13	CASSLTALRGYTF	TGTGCCAGCAGTTTAACAGCACTCCGCGGCTACACCTTC
.	TRBV14	few	TRBJ1-1	15	CASTPGGPSNTEAFF	TGTGCCAGCACCCCGGGGGGCCCCTCGAACACTGAAGCTTTCTTT
.	TRBV9	few	TRBJ2-2	14	CASSVEAEPGELFF	TGTGCCAGCAGCGTAGAAGCCGAGCCCGGGGAGCTGTTTTTT
TRBD1	TRBV2	.	TRBJ1-6	15	CASRATGQPNSPLHF	TGTGCCAGCAGAGCCACGGGACAGCCTAATTCACCCCTCCACTTT
.	TRBV7-6	.	TRBJ2-2	15	CASSRRSGNTGELFF	TGTGCCAGCAGCCGCCGTTCAGGGAACACCGGGGAGCTGTTTTTT
.	TRBV5-1	.	TRBJ2-3	16	CASSLASGELADTQYF	TGCGCCAGCAGCTTGGCCAGCGGAGAGCTCGCAGATACGCAGTATTTT
TRBD1	TRBV2	.	TRBJ2-1	12	CASSEDATGEFF	TGTGCCAGCAGTGAAGATGCCACAGGGGAGTTCTTC
TRBD1	TRBV27	few	TRBJ2-3	17	CASSLSRAGTGVDTQYF	TGTGCCAGCAGTTTATCGAGGGCCGGGACAGGGGTAGATACGCAGTATTTT